This TCR beta chain was observed in a study of T cells in Graves' hyperthyroidism and ophthalmopathy. Findings and caveats of the study: Most thyroid clonotypes that were expanded above 0.001 also turned up in blood. A model built on 13 V-J features separated ophthalmopathy from stable hyperthyroidism.

Patients having uncontrolled infection, another autoimmune disease, pregnancy or lactation were not included. The authors obtained PBMCs from roughly 9.7 ml of fresh peripheral blood. Germline values: CDR1 DFQATT, CDR2 SNEGSKA (reference sequence). V lost 0 bases, J lost 6 bases, and 18 bases lay in between. The CDR3 spans 16 residues. Amplified TCR beta CDR3 regions came from RNA transcripts. In the first-round RT-PCR of the TCR CDR3, the HTBI primer set was used. TCRdb itself ran the multiplex PCR reads through MiXCR, one entry per CDR3 protein. The sample lists 500,000 to 650,000 distinct CDR3 sequences, just under 20% occurring once. This clonotype was seen at least ten times. Its antigen is not known.

The source material was blood. The TCR originated in a middle-aged man with Graves' ophthalmopathy. The chain has TRBV20-1 and TRBJ2-1; D might be TRBD2 (5 bases). The CDR3 region has the DNA TGCAGTGCTAGAGATTCAAAGAGGGCTTTTGGCAATGAGCAGTTCTTC. Its protein is CSARDSKRAFGNEQFF.